These 20 T cell receptor beta chains originate from one sample sequenced in a study of shared clonotypes between healthy human individuals. Here immunoSEQ multiplex PCR was the method, and the copy in TCRdb shows in-frame clones only, minus some. The sample shows millions of clones, 90% to 95% of them seen only once. Material for sequencing was naive CD4+ T cells sorted from blood. Described subset: CD45RA+ positively selected. All receptors derive from a man between 18 and 29 years old in good health.

The CDR3 here is CASSQDGGWTSGQETQYF. The CDR3 DNA reads as TGTGCCAGCAGCCAAGATGGGGGTTGGACTAGCGGCCAAGAGACCCAGTACTTC. V is TRBV14 and J is TRBJ2-5; 10 bases map to TRBD2. This CDR3 region has 18 residues. Trimming took 0 bases from V and 1 from J; bases not matched to a gene: 8. Germline CDR1 is SGHDN and CDR2 is FVKESK.

V and J are TRBV2 and TRBJ1-5; TRBD1 is a possible D gene (5 bases). Trimming stripped 3 bases from V and 2 bases from J, with 14 bases between. Looked up from germline, CDR1 is SNHLY and CDR2 is FYNNEI. The CDR3 sequence is 16 residues long. CDR3 loop: CASSDPVGAGNQPQHF. DNA for the CDR3: TGTGCCAGCAGTGACCCAGTAGGGGCAGGCAATCAGCCCCAGCATTTT.

The genes are TRBV6-1 and TRBJ1-1; D is unresolved. This CDR3 has 13 amino acids. Germline values: CDR1 MNHNS, CDR2 SASEGT. V gave up 5 bases and J gave up 2 bases, with 9 bases separating them. The CDR3 loop is CASSTQKNTEAFF. CDR3 nucleotides: TGTGCCAGCAGTACTCAGAAAAACACTGAAGCTTTCTTT.

For this clone: The sample carries other DNA sequences with the same CDR3. The chain joins TRBV30 to TRBJ1-2; 9 bases are a match to TRBD1. The CDR3 runs to 13 residues. Germline CDR1 reads GTSNPN; CDR2 reads SVGIG (reference sequence). V dropped 3 bases and J dropped 5; count of bases not matched to a gene: 4. CDR3 bases: TGTGCCTGGAGGGGACAGGGAAGGTATGGCTACACCTTC. It codes for CAWRGQGRYGYTF.

J is TRBJ1-3 and V is TRBV7-2, with a tentative D call TRBD1 (5 bases). Trimming left V 6 bases short and J 1 base short, with 13 bases between. The CDR3 has 15 residues. Germline values: CDR1 SGHTA, CDR2 FQGNSA. CDR3 in amino acids: CASRDSRVSGNTIYF. CDR3 nucleotides: TGTGCCAGCAGGGATTCCAGGGTTTCTGGAAACACCATATATTTT.

This chain links TRBV4-3 with TRBJ1-6, with unresolved D. Trimming took 0 bases from V and 7 from J, leaving 10 bases between them. This CDR3 spans 15 amino acids. The germline CDR1 and CDR2 sequences are LGHNA and YSLEER. CDR3 protein: CASSQEGGNNSPLHF. As DNA, the CDR3 is TGCGCCAGCAGCCAAGAGGGTGGAAACAATTCACCCCTCCACTTT.

This chain connects TRBV5-4 to TRBJ1-2; the match to TRBD1 covers 8 bases. CDR1 is SGHNT, CDR2 YYREEE, per germline (reference sequence). Trimming took 4 bases from V and 2 from J; bases not matched to a gene: 4. CDR3 size: 14 residues. The CDR3 here is CASSPDRENYGYTF. As DNA, the CDR3 is TGTGCCAGCAGCCCGGACAGGGAGAACTATGGCTACACCTTC.

As DNA, the CDR3 is TGTGCCAGCAGTAAAAGCTCCTACGAGCAGTACTTC. This sequence encodes CASSKSSYEQYF. The chain uses TRBV6-5 and TRBJ2-7; no reliable D call. CDR1 is MNHEY and CDR2 is SVGAGI in the germline V gene. V was clipped by 5 bases and J by 0 bases, with 5 bases between them. The CDR3 loop spans 12 amino acids.

The CDR3 DNA follows: TGCGCCAGCAGCTTGGCCGAGGAGGCGGTGACTTTC. Translated: CASSLAEEAVTF. V and J are TRBV5-1 and TRBJ2-6; TRBD2 is a possible D gene (5 bases). The V and J ends lost 0 bases and 17 bases respectively, with 12 bases between them. The CDR3 has 12 amino acids. Germline values: CDR1 SGHRS, CDR2 YFSETQ.

This clone appeared a single time. V gene TRBV18 combines with J gene TRBJ2-1; tentative D call: TRBD2 (6 bases). Trimming shortened V by 0 bases and J by 0 bases, and 12 bases separated the two germline ends. CDR1 and CDR2 from the germline V gene are KGHSH and LQKENI. The CDR3 sequence is 17 residues long. The CDR3 loop reads CASSPPGGDRSYNEQFF. The CDR3, as DNA: TGTGCCAGCTCACCACCTGGCGGGGATCGCTCCTACAATGAGCAGTTCTTC.

V and J are TRBV7-2 and TRBJ2-2; 8 nucleotides agree with TRBD2. V gave up 7 bases and J gave up 4 bases; unmatched junction bases: 8. Germline V gene sequence: CDR1 SGHTA, CDR2 FQGNSA. The CDR3 totals 15 residues. The CDR3 sequence: CASTFAGGPTGELFF. CDR3 nucleotide sequence: TGTGCCAGCACCTTCGCGGGGGGTCCCACCGGGGAGCTGTTTTTT.

This chain links TRBV10-3 with TRBJ2-7, with a possible D match to TRBD2 (6 bases). The CDR3 is made up of 14 amino acids. Germline values: CDR1 ENHRY, CDR2 SYGVKD. Trimming took off 3 bases at V and 5 bases at J, with 14 bases between the two ends. The CDR3 DNA follows: TGTGCCATCAGTGATTCCGGGAGTTGGAACGAGCAGTACTTC. Protein: CAISDSGSWNEQYF.

V is TRBV7-2 and J is TRBJ2-1; D gene unclear. CDR3 length equals 15 residues. CDR1 SGHTA and CDR2 FQGNSA come from the germline V gene. Trimming stripped 1 base from V and 4 bases from J, with 11 bases between. CDR3 residues: CASSLGGLAYNEQFF. The CDR3 DNA follows: TGTGCCAGCAGCTTAGGAGGCCTCGCTTACAATGAGCAGTTCTTC.

This rearrangement joins TRBV5-4 to TRBJ2-7, with 10 nucleotides matching TRBD2. J was trimmed by 5 bases and V by 4 bases; bases with no gene match: 6. Germline CDR1 reads SGHNT; CDR2 reads YYREEE (reference sequence). CDR3 length: 14 amino acids. CDR3 protein: CASSVQRGGDEQYF. CDR3 DNA: TGTGCCAGCAGCGTACAGCGGGGGGGAGACGAGCAGTACTTC.

The chain has TRBV27 and TRBJ2-3; D gene unclear. The germline V gene has CDR1 MNHEY and CDR2 SMNVEV (reference sequence). The CDR3 extends over 11 amino acids. V gave up 5 bases and J gave up 6 bases, with 6 bases separating them. The CDR3 reads CASSVLDTQYF. The CDR3 nucleotides are TGTGCCAGCAGTGTCCTCGATACGCAGTATTTT.

V gene TRBV27 combines with J gene TRBJ2-7, with unresolved D. The CDR3 contains 14 residues. The V end was cut by 0 bases, the J end by 4 bases, with 10 bases between. Per germline, CDR1 MNHEY and CDR2 SMNVEV (reference sequence). This CDR3 reads CASSLSGQNYEQYF. As DNA, the CDR3 is TGTGCCAGCAGTTTATCGGGCCAGAATTACGAGCAGTACTTC.

V is TRBV28 and J is TRBJ1-5; D not resolved. The CDR3 consists of 15 residues. The ends were cut back, 6 bases at V and 3 bases at J, with 15 bases in the middle. Germline assignment: CDR1 MDHEN and CDR2 SYDVKM. CDR3 sequence reads: CASRPRGTVNQPQHF. The CDR3 region has the DNA TGTGCCAGCAGACCCCGGGGAACCGTCAATCAGCCCCAGCATTTT.

This chain connects TRBV27 to TRBJ2-5; TRBD1 matches at 9 bases. CDR1 and CDR2 (germline): MNHEY, SMNVEV (reference sequence). This CDR3 has 16 residues. Trimming took 5 bases from V and 5 from J; bases not matched to a gene: 12. The CDR3 loop is CASSPRQGGVSETQYF. DNA for the CDR3: TGTGCCAGCAGTCCGCGACAGGGGGGCGTTTCGGAGACCCAGTACTTC.

The chain uses TRBV5-1 and TRBJ1-6, with D unclear. The CDR3 runs 16 residues. The germline V gene encodes CDR1 SGHRS and CDR2 YFSETQ. V dropped 3 bases and J dropped 6 bases, with 16 bases sitting between them. The CDR3 region is CASSSKSSGGNSPLHF. The CDR3 region has the DNA TGCGCCAGCAGCTCCAAAAGTTCCGGCGGTAATTCACCCCTCCACTTT.

This chain uses TRBV6-1 with TRBJ2-1; TRBD1 aligns across 8 bases. CDR1 MNHNS and CDR2 SASEGT come from the germline V gene. The CDR3 extends over 15 amino acids. Trimming cost V 5 bases and J 9 bases; bases outside gene matches: 12. The CDR3, as DNA: TGTGCCAGCAGTCAGTTACCGGGGACAGGACGTGAGCAGTTCTTC. Protein: CASSQLPGTGREQFF.